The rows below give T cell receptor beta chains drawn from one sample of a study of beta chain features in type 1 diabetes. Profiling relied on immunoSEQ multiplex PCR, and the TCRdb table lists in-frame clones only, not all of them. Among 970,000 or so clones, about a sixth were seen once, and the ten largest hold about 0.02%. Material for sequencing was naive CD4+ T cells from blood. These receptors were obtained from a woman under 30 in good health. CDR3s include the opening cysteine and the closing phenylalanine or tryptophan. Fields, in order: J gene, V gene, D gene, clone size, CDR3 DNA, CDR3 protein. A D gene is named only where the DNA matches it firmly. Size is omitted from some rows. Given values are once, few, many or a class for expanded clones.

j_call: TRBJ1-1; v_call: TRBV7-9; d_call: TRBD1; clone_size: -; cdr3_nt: TGTGCCAGCAGCTCGAGGACAGGGGTCATGAACACTGAAGCTTTCTTT; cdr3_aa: CASSSRTGVMNTEAFF
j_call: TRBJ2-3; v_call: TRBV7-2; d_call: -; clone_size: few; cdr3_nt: TGTGCCAGCAGCTTAGCGGGACTGGGACAGACAGATACGCAGTATTTT; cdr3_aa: CASSLAGLGQTDTQYF
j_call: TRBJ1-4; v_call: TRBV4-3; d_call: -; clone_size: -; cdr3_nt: TGCGCCAGCAGCCAAGTGGGGCGACTTGCAACTAATGAAAAACTGTTTTTT; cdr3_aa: CASSQVGRLATNEKLFF
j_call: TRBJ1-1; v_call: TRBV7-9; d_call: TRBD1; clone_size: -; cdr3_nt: TGTGCCAGCAGCCCCGGGACAGGAAGAACTGAAGCTTTCTTT; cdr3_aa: CASSPGTGRTEAFF
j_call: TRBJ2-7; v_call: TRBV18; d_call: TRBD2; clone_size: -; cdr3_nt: TGTGCCAGCTCGGACTCACTAGCGGGAGGTTTCGACGAGCAGTACTTC; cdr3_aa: CASSDSLAGGFDEQYF
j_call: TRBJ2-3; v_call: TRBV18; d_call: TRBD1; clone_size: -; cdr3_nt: TGTGCCAGCTCACTCCGACAGGGCGAAGATACGCAGTATTTT; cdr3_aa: CASSLRQGEDTQYF
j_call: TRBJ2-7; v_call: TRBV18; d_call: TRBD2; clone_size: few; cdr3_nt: TGTGCCAGCTCACCAGCGGCAGGGGGCCGACTAGCGGGAGGGCCAGGGGAGCAGTACTTC; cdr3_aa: CASSPAAGGRLAGGPGEQYF
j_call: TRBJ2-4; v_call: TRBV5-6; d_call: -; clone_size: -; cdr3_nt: TGTGCCAGCAGCTTGTCCCGGGGATCAAACATTCAGTACTTC; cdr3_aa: CASSLSRGSNIQYF
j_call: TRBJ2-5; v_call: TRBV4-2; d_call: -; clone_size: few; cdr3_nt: TGTGCCAGCAGTCGTGGGAGAGAAGAGACCCAGTACTTC; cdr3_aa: CASSRGREETQYF
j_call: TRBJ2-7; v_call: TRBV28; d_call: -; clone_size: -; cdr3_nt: TGTGCCAGCAGTGACGTGGGGGAGCAGTACTTC; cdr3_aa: CASSDVGEQYF
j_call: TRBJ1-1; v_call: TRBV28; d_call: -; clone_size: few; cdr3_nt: TGTGCCAGCGGACATGAAGCTTTCTTT; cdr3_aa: CASGHEAFF
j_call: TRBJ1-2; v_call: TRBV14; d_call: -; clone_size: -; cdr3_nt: TGTGCCAGCAGCCAACTTAATCGAGGCGGCTACACCTTC; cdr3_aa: CASSQLNRGGYTF